Below are 2 T cell receptor beta chains sequenced from a single sample in a study of shared clonotypes between healthy human individuals (dated by TCRdb to 2020 to 2021). Library preparation was by the immunoSEQ multiplex PCR assay. Held by TCRdb, this immuneACCESS table contains in-frame sequences only and omits some clones. Under half of the omission traces to an unresolved V gene where checked; the cause of the rest is unknown. In this sample the table shows a few million clones, 85% to 95% of which occur a single time. Jointly, the top ten make up under 0.45% of the sample. Sequenced sample: naive CD4+ T cells from PBMCs. Explained via the paper, the cell subset or site label denotes: CD45RA+ positively selected. The source is a young man in good health. Some clones in this sample may be carry-over from other donors' samples.

The chain joins TRBV30 to TRBJ2-7; D not resolved. The germline V and J ends were trimmed by 3 bases and 3 bases, with 9 bases remaining between them. The CDR3 runs 12 residues. Germline CDR1 is GTSNPN and CDR2 is SVGIG (reference sequence). CDR3 DNA sequence: TGTGCCTGGAGCAAACAGATCTACGAGCAGTACTTC. This codes for CAWSKQIYEQYF. Full variable domain (missing parts from reference TRBV30 and TRBJ2-7): SQTIHQWPATLVQPVGSPLSLECTVEGTSNPNLYWYRQAAGRGLQLLFYSVGIGQISSEVPQNLSASRPQDRQFILSSKKLLLSDSGFYLCAWSKQIYEQYFGPGTRLTVT.

This rearrangement joins TRBV27 to TRBJ2-3; D is uncertain. V lost 2 bases and J lost 0, with 18 bases in between. The CDR3 totals 18 residues. Germline V gene data show CDR1 as MNHEY and CDR2 as SMNVEV (reference sequence). The CDR3 DNA follows: TGTGCCAGCAGTTTAATAGTGTCGGACCGCTTTAGCACAGATACGCAGTATTTT. This codes for CASSLIVSDRFSTDTQYF.